This TCR beta chain is from a study of blood T cell repertoires in COVID-19. Whole-study context: Researchers got acute and convalescent COVID-19 samples from the United States, Italy and Spain. The cDNA or gDNA used as material had been derived from T cells, B-cell-depleted T cells, or PBMCs.

In the study's own analysis: For nucleated cells, counts were estimated from reference gene primer amplification. Data came from immunoSEQ multiplex PCR; TCRdb stores just in-frame clones and leaves some out. The V and J calls and the clone size are those of that table, but D and trimming were determined from the DNA. The data contain about 210,000 clones, about four fifths of them seen just once; the ten biggest clones take up approximately 12%. There are 19 residues in the CDR3. With V trimmed by 0 bases and J by 3 bases, 6 bases remained unmatched. Germline V gene sequence: CDR1 SGDLS, CDR2 YYNGEE.

The receptor was isolated from a woman in her 40s with acute or convalescent COVID-19. Specimen: peripheral blood. The rearrangement joins TRBV9 to TRBJ2-1, with 16 bases lining up with TRBD2. Written as DNA, the CDR3 is TGTGCCAGCAGCGTAGTACGGGGACTAGCGGGAGGGAACTACAATGAGCAGTTCTTC. Residues: CASSVVRGLAGGNYNEQFF.